The table lists the clone carrying this T cell receptor (beta chain) with many counts. The donor cohort consisted entirely of Caucasian adults residing in Nashville, Tennessee. The entry originates in a study of shared clonotypes between healthy human individuals. For the study at large: Donor composition was a couple of women and three men, aged 18 to 49.

Deep level was the assay's run setting. TCRdb's table, derived via immunoSEQ multiplex PCR, lists solely in-frame clones and lacks some. This sample carries about 490,000 clones, 70% to 80% of them seen once, and the ten largest clones take approximately 13%. CDR1 and CDR2 from the germline V gene are GTSNPN and SVGIG (reference sequence). CDR3 size: 14 residues. The chain links TRBV30 to TRBJ2-5; 9 nucleotides agree with TRBD2. The end of the DNA is better explained by TRBJ2-7, so the J call may be wrong. Material: PBMCs. The TCR originated in a woman aged 35 to 49 in good health. Some clones in this sample may be carry-over from other donors' samples. The DNA for the CDR3 is TGTGCCTGGAGGCCCTGGCGGGAGGGCCGCGAGCAGTACTTC. Translation: CAWRPWREGREQYF.